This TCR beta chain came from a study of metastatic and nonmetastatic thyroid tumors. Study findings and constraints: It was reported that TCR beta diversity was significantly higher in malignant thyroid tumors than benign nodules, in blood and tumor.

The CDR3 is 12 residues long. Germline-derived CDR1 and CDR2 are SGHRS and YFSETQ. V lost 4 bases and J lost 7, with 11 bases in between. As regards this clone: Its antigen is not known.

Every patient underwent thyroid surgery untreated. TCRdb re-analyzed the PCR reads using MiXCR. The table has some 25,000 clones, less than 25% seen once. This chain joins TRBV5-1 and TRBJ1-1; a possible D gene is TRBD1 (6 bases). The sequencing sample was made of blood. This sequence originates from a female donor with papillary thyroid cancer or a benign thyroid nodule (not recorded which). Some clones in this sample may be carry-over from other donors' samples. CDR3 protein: CASSPGQHEAFF. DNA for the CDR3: TGCGCCAGCAGCCCAGGACAGCATGAAGCTTTCTTT. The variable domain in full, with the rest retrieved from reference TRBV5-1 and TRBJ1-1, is KAGVTQTPRYLIKTRGQQVTLSCSPISGHRSVSWYQQTPGQGLQFLFEYFSETQRNKGNFPGRFSGRQFSNSRSEMNVSTLELGDSALYLCASSPGQHEAFFGQGTRLTVV.